One and the same sample provided the 2 T cell receptor beta chains below, sequenced in a study of beta chain features in type 1 diabetes. Study outcomes and limitations: Shortening that was moderate but significant affected the TCRB CDR3s of Type 1 diabetes patients in all four CD4+ subsets.

Every bit of the isolated RNA underwent reverse transcription, so sequencing read expressed TCRB transcripts. TCRdb's copy holds only in-frame clones and misses some; the assay was immunoSEQ multiplex PCR. The top ten hold nearly 0.015% of the sample, which has around 310,000 clones, roughly 13% seen once. For these TCRs, the target antigens are not known. Input material: naive CD4+ T cells from blood. These receptors originate from a woman younger than 35 with type 1 diabetes.

This clone has more than one count but fewer than ten. V is TRBV27 and J is TRBJ1-2; 7 bases fit TRBD1. CDR1 and CDR2 (germline): MNHEY, SMNVEV (reference sequence). The CDR3 spans 16 residues. V lost 10 bases, J lost 2 bases, and 16 bases stayed unmatched. CDR3 region: CATSNQGDGENYGYTF. The CDR3 DNA is TGTGCCACCAGCAATCAGGGGGATGGGGAGAACTATGGCTACACCTTC.

This clone came up a few times. CDR3 protein: CASSGIRAGELFF. The DNA for the CDR3 is TGTGCCAGCAGTGGCATCAGGGCCGGGGAGCTGTTTTTT. The genes are TRBV27 and TRBJ2-2; D may be TRBD1 (5 bases). Germline V gene data show CDR1 as MNHEY and CDR2 as SMNVEV (reference sequence). V shed 5 bases and J shed 6 bases, with 10 bases lying between them. The CDR3 sequence is 13 residues long.